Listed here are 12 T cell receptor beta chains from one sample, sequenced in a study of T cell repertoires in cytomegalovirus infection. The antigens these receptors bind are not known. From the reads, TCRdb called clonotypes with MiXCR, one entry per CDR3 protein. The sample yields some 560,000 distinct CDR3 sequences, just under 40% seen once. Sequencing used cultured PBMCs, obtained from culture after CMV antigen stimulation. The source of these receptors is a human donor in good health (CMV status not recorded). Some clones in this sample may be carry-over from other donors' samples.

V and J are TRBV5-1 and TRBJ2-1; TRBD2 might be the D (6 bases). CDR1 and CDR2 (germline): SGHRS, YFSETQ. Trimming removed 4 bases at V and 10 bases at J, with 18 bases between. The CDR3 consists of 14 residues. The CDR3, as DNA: TGCGCCAGCAGCCCAACCCTCGGTAGCGGCGAGCAGTTCTTC. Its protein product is CASSPTLGSGEQFF.

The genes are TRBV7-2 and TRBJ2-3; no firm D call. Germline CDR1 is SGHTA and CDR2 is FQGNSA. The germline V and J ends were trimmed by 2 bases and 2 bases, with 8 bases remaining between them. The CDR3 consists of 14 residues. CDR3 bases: TGTGCCAGCAGCTTAAGCGACCCCACAGATACGCAGTATTTT. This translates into CASSLSDPTDTQYF.

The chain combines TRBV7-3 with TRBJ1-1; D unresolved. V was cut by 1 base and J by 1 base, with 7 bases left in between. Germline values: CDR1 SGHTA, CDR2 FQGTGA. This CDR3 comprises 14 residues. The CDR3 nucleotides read TGTGCCAGCAGCTTAAGGACCCAGAACACTGAAGCTTTCTTT. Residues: CASSLRTQNTEAFF. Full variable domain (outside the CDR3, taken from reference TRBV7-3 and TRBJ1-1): GAGVSQTPSNKVTEKGKYVELRCDPISGHTALYWYRQSLGQGPEFLIYFQGTGAADDSGLPNDRFFAVRPEGSVSTLKIQRTERGDSAVYLCASSLRTQNTEAFFGQGTRLTVV.

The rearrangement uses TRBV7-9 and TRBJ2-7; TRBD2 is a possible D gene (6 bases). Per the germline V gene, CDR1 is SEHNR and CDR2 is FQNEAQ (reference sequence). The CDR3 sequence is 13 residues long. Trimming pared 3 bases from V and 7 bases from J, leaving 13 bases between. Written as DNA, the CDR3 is TGTGCCAGCAGCTTGCTCCCCCGGGAGGAGCAGTACTTC. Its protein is CASSLLPREEQYF.

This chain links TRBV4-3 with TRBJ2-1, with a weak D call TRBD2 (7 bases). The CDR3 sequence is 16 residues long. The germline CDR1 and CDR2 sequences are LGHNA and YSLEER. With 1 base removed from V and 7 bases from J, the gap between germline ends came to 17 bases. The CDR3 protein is CASSQVGGRERNEQFF. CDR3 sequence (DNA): TGCGCCAGCAGCCAAGTCGGGGGGCGGGAGAGGAATGAGCAGTTCTTC.

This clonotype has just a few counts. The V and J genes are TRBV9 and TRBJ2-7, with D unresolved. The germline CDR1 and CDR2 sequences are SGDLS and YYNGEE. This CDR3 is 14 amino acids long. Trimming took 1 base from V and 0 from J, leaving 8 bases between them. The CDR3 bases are TGTGCCAGCAGCGTAAACCCCGACTCCTACGAGCAGTACTTC. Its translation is CASSVNPDSYEQYF.

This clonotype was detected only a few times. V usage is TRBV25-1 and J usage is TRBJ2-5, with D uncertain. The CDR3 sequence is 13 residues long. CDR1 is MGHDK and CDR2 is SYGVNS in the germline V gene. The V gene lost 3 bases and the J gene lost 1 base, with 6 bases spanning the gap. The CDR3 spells CASSEAIQETQYF. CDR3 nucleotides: TGTGCCAGCAGTGAGGCGATCCAAGAGACCCAGTACTTC.

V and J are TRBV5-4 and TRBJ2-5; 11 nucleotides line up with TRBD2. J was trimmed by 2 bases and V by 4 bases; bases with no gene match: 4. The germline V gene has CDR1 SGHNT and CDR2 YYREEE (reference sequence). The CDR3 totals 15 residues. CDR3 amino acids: CASSHRTSGQETQYF. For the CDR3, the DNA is TGTGCCAGCAGCCACCGGACTAGCGGGCAAGAGACCCAGTACTTC.

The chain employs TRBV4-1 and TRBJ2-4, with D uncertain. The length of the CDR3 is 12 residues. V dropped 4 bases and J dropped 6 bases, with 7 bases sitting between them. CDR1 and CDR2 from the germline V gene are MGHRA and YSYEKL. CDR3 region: CASSPPGNIQYF. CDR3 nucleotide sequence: TGCGCCAGCAGCCCCCCTGGAAACATTCAGTACTTC.

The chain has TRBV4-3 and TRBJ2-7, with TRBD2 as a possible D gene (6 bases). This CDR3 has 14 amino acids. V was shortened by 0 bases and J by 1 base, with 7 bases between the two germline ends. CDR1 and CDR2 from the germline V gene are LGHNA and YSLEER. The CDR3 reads CASSQDGSSYEQYF. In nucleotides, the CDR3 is TGCGCCAGCAGCCAAGACGGGAGTTCCTACGAGCAGTACTTC.

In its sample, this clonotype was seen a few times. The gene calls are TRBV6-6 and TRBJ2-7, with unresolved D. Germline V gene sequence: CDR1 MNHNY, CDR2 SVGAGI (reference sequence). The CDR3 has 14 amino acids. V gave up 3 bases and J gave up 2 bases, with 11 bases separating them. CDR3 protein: CASSYLGPAYEQYF. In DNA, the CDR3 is TGTGCCAGCAGTTATCTGGGCCCGGCCTACGAGCAGTACTTC.

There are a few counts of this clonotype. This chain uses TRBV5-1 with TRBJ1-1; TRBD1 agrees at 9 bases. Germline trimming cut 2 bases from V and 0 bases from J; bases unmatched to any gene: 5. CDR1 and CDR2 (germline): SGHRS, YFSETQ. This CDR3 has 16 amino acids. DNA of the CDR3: TGCGCCAGCAGCTTAGGACAGGGGAGTCTGAACACTGAAGCTTTCTTT. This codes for CASSLGQGSLNTEAFF.